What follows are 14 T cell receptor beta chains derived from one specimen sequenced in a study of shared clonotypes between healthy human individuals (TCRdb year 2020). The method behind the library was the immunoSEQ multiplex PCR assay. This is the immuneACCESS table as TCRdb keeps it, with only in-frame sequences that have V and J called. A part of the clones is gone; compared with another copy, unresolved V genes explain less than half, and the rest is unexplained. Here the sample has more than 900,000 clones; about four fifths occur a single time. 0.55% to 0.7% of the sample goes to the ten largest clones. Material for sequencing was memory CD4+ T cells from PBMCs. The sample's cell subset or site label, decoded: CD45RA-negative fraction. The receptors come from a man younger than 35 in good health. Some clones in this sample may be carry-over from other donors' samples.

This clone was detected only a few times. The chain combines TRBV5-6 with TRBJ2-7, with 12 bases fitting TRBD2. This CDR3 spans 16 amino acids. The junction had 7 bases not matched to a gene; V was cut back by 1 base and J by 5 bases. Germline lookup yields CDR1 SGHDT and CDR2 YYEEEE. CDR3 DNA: TGTGCCAGCAGCTTGATGACTAGCGGGAGTATGAACGAGCAGTACTTC. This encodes CASSLMTSGSMNEQYF. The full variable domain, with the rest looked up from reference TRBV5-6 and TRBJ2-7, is DAGVTQSPTHLIKTRGQQVTLRCSPKSGHDTVSWYQQALGQGPQFIFQYYEEEERQRGNFPDRFSGHQFPNYSSELNVNALLLGDSALYLCASSLMTSGSMNEQYFGPGTRLTVT.

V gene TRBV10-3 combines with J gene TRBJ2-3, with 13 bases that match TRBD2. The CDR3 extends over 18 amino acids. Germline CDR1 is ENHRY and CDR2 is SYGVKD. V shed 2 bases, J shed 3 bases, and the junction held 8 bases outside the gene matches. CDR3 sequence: CAISEPRTSGSVTDTQYF. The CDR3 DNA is TGTGCCATCAGTGAGCCGCGGACTAGCGGGAGTGTGACAGATACGCAGTATTTT.

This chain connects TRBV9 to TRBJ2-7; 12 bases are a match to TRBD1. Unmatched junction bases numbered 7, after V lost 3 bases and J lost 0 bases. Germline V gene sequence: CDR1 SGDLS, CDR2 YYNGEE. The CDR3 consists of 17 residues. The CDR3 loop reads CASSGGQGALSSYEQYF. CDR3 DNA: TGTGCCAGCAGCGGGGGACAGGGGGCCCTAAGCTCCTACGAGCAGTACTTC.

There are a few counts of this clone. DNA for the CDR3: TGTGCCTGGAGGAAGGGGGGATTTGAAGCTTTCTTT. It is translated as CAWRKGGFEAFF. The rearrangement links TRBV30 to TRBJ1-1; D is perhaps TRBD1 (6 bases). Germline V gene sequence: CDR1 GTSNPN, CDR2 SVGIG (reference sequence). V was cut by 3 bases and J by 7 bases, with 12 bases left in between. This CDR3 has 12 amino acids. The variable domain in full, with the rest retrieved from reference TRBV30 and TRBJ1-1, is SQTIHQWPATLVQPVGSPLSLECTVEGTSNPNLYWYRQAAGRGLQLLFYSVGIGQISSEVPQNLSASRPQDRQFILSSKKLLLSDSGFYLCAWRKGGFEAFFGQGTRLTVV.

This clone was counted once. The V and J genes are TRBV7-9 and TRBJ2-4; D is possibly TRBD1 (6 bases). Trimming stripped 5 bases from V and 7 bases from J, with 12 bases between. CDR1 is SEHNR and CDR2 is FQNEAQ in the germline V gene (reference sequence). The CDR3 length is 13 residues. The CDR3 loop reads CASSAQGKNIQYF. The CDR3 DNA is TGTGCCAGCAGCGCCCAGGGGAAGAACATTCAGTACTTC.

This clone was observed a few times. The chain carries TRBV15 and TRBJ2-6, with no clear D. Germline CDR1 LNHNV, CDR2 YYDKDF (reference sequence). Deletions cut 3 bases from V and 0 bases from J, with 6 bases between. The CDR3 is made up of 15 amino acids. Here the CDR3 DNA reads TGTGCCACCAGCAGGAAAGACTCTGGGGCCAACGTCCTGACTTTC. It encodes CATSRKDSGANVLTF.

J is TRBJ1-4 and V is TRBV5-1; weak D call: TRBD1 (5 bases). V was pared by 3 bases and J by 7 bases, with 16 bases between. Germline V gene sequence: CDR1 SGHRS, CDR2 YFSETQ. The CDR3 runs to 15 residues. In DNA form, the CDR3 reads TGCGCCAGCAGCTCCGACGGGACCCCCACTGAAAAACTGTTTTTT. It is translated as CASSSDGTPTEKLFF.

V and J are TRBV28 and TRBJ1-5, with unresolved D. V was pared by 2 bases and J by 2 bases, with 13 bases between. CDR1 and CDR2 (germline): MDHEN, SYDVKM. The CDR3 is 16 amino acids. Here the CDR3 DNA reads TGTGCCAGCAGTTTACTTCTGGCGGGAGGCAATCAGCCCCAGCATTTT. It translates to CASSLLLAGGNQPQHF.

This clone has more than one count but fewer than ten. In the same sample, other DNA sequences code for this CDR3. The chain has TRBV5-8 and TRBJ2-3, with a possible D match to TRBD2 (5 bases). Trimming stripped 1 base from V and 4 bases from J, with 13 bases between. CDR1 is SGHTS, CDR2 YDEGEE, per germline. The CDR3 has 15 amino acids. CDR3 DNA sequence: TGTGCCAGCAGCTTGAGACTACGGGCGCCAGATACGCAGTATTTT. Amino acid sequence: CASSLRLRAPDTQYF. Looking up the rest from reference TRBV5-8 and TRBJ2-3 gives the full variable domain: EAGVTQSPTHLIKTRGQQATLRCSPISGHTSVYWYQQALGLGLQFLLWYDEGEERNRGNFPPRFSGRQFPNYSSELNVNALELEDSALYLCASSLRLRAPDTQYFGPGTRLTVL.

DNA for the CDR3: TGTGCCAGCAGCTTACGTGACCTCCAAGAGACCCAGTACTTC. Translating gives CASSLRDLQETQYF. This chain uses TRBV7-2 with TRBJ2-5; D is unresolved. The CDR3 covers 14 residues. Germline V lookup: CDR1 SGHTA, CDR2 FQGNSA. Between the trimmed V and J ends, which lost 2 bases and 1 base, there was a span of 8 bases.

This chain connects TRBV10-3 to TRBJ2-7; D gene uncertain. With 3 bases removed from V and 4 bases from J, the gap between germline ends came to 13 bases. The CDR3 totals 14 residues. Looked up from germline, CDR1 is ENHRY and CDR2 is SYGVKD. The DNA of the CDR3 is TGTGCCATCAGTGACCGGACCGATTTATACGAGCAGTACTTC. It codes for CAISDRTDLYEQYF.

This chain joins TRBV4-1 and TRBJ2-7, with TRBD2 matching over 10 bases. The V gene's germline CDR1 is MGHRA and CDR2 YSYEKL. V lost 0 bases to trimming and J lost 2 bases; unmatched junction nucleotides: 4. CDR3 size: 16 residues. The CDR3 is CASSQDRLAGAYEQYF. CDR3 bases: TGCGCCAGCAGCCAAGATAGGCTAGCGGGGGCCTACGAGCAGTACTTC.

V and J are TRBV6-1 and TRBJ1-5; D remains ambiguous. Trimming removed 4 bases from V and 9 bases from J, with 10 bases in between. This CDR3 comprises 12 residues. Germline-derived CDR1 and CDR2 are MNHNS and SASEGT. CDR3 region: CASSGRFGPQHF. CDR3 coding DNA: TGTGCCAGCAGTGGCCGATTCGGGCCCCAGCATTTT.

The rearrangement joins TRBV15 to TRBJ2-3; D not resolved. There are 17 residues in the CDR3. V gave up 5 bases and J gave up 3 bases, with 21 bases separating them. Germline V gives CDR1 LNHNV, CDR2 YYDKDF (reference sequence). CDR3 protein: CATSRGRSSEGTDTQYF. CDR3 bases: TGTGCCACCAGCCGAGGAAGGTCGTCGGAAGGGACAGATACGCAGTATTTT.